Each of the 6 T cell receptor beta chains below was sequenced from the same sample in a study of CD8 T cells in Susac syndrome. After extraction with the RNeasy kit, about 0.5 to 1 ug of the RNA was reverse transcribed using random hexamers. MiXCR was run by TCRdb on the immunoSEQ multiplex PCR reads, yielding one entry per CDR3 protein. The sample yields around 300,000 distinct CDR3 sequences, 89% seen once. Sequenced: CD8+ T cells from PBMCs. Receptor source: a human donor with multiple sclerosis.

J is TRBJ2-3 and V is TRBV6-2 or TRBV6-3, with 13 bases identical to TRBD2. The CDR3 is 16 amino acids. V lost 6 bases, J lost 1 base, and 4 bases stayed unmatched. Germline V gene data show CDR1 as MNHEY and CDR2 as SVGEGT. The CDR3 DNA reads as TGTGCCAGCAGCTCCGGGACTAGCGGGGGCACAGATACGCAGTATTTT. This codes for CASSSGTSGGTDTQYF.

The rearrangement joins TRBV7-9 to TRBJ1-2; 7 nucleotides agree with TRBD1. V was pared by 5 bases and J by 7 bases, with 22 bases of the junction left unmatched. Looked up from germline, CDR1 is SEHNR and CDR2 is FQNEAQ (reference sequence). This CDR3 has 18 amino acids. The CDR3 sequence: CASSPAGTVFGISPGYTF. For the CDR3, the DNA is TGTGCCAGCAGCCCAGCCGGGACAGTTTTCGGGATCTCTCCTGGCTACACCTTC.

The CDR3 DNA reads as TGTGCCAGCAGCCAAGTCCGGGACAGCGGATACGAGCAGTACTTC. Amino acids: CASSQVRDSGYEQYF. The J gene is TRBJ2-7, the V gene TRBV4-2, with 7 bases that match TRBD1. The V gene end was trimmed by 1 base and the J gene end by 4 bases; junction bases not matched to a gene: 7. The germline V gene encodes CDR1 LGHNA and CDR2 YNFKEQ. The CDR3 loop spans 15 amino acids.

This rearrangement joins TRBV6-2 or TRBV6-3 to TRBJ2-7; D is undetermined. With 2 bases removed from V and 0 bases from J, the gap between germline ends came to 5 bases. From germline, CDR1 is MNHEY and CDR2 SVGEGT. The CDR3 is 13 amino acids. CDR3 nucleotide sequence: TGTGCCAGCAGTTACCAGAGCTCCTACGAGCAGTACTTC. This encodes CASSYQSSYEQYF.

This chain connects TRBV28 to TRBJ2-3; D might be TRBD2 (5 bases). V was trimmed by 1 base and J by 3 bases, leaving 14 bases between them. Germline V gives CDR1 MDHEN, CDR2 SYDVKM. The CDR3 has 16 residues. The CDR3 coding sequence is TGTGCCAGCAGTTTATACGGGGTGGGTGGGACAGATACGCAGTATTTT. This codes for CASSLYGVGGTDTQYF.

This chain joins TRBV4-3 and TRBJ2-5; D gene uncertain. The V gene's germline CDR1 is LGHNA and CDR2 YSLEER. With 1 base removed from V and 4 bases from J, the gap between germline ends came to 4 bases. The CDR3 covers 12 residues. The CDR3: CASSQGRETQYF. The CDR3 DNA reads TGCGCCAGCAGCCAAGGACGAGAGACCCAGTACTTC.